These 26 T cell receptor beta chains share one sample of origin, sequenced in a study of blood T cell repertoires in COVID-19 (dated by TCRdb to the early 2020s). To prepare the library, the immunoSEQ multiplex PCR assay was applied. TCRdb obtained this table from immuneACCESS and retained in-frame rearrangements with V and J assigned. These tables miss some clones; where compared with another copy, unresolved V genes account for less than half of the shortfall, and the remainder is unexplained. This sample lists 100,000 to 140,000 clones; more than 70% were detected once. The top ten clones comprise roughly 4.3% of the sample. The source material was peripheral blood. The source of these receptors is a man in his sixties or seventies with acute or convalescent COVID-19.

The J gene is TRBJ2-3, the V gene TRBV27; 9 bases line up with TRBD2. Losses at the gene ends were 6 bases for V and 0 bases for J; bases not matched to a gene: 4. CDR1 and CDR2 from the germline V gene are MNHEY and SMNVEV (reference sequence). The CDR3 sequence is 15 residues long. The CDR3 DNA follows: TGTGCCAGCAGCAGAACTAGCGGGAGCACAGATACGCAGTATTTT. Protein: CASSRTSGSTDTQYF.

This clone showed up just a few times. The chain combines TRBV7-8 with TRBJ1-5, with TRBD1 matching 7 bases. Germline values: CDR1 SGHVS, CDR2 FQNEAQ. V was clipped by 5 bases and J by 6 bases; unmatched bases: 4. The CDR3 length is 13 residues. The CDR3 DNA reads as TGTGCCAGCAGCCCACACAGGGGTCAGCCCCAGCATTTT. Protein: CASSPHRGQPQHF.

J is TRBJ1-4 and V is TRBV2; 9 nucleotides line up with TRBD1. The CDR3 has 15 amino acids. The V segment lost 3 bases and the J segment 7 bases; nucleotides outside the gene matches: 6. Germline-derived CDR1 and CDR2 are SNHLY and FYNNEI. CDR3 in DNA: TGTGCCAGCAGTGACCCGGGACAGGGAACTGAAAAACTGTTTTTT. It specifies CASSDPGQGTEKLFF.

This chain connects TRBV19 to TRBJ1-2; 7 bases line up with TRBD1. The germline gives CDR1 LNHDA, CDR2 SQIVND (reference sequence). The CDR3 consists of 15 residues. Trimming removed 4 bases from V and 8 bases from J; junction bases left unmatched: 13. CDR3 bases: TGTGCCAGTAGTAGGGCCGGGACAGTGGAAGAAGGCTACACCTTC. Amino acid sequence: CASSRAGTVEEGYTF.

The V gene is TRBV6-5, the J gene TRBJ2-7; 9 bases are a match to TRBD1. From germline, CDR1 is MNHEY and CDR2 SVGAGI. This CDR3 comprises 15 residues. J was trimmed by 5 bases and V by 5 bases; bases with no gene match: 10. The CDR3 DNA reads TGTGCCAGCAGTCCTCCCGGACAGGGGAGGCACGAGCAGTACTTC. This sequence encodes CASSPPGQGRHEQYF.

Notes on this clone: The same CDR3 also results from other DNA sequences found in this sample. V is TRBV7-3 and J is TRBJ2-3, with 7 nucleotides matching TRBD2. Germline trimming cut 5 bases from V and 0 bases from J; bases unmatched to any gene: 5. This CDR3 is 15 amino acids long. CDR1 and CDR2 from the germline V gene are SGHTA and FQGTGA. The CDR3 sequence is CASSQAGGSTDTQYF. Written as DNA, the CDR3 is TGTGCCAGCAGCCAGGCCGGGGGGAGCACAGATACGCAGTATTTT.

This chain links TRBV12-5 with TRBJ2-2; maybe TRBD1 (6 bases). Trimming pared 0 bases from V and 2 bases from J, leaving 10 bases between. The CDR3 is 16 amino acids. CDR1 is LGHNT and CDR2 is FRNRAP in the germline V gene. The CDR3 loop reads CASGLVPQGNTGELFF. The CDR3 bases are TGTGCTAGTGGTTTGGTACCACAGGGCAACACCGGGGAGCTGTTTTTT.

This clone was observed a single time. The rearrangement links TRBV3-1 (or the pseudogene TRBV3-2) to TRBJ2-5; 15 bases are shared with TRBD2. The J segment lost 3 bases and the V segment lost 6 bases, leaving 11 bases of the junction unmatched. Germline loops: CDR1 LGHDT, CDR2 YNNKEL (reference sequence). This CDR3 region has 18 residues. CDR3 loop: CASSRTSGGVYLEETQYF. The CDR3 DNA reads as TGTGCCAGCAGTAGGACTAGCGGGGGGGTCTACCTAGAAGAGACCCAGTACTTC.

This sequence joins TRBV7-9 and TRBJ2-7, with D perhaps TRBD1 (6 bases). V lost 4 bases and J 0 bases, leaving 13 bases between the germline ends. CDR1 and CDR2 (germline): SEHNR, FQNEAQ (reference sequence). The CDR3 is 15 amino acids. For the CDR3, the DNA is TGTGCCAGCAGCTCACAGGGACCCGTCTCCTACGAGCAGTACTTC. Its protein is CASSSQGPVSYEQYF.

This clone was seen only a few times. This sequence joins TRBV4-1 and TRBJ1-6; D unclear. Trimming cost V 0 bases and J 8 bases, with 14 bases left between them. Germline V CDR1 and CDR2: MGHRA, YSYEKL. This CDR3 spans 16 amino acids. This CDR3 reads CASSQEVSSSYSPLHF. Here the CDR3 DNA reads TGCGCCAGCAGCCAAGAAGTGAGTAGCTCGTATTCACCCCTCCACTTT.

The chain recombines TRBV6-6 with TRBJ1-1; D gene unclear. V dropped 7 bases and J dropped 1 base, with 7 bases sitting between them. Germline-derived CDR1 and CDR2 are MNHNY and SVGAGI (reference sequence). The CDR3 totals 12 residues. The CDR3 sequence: CASKAPNTEAFF. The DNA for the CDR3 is TGTGCCAGCAAAGCGCCGAACACTGAAGCTTTCTTT.

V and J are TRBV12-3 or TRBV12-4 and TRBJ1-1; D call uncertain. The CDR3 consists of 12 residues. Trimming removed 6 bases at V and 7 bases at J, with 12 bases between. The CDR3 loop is CASSYTEIEAFF. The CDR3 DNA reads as TGTGCCAGCAGCTATACAGAGATTGAAGCTTTCTTT.

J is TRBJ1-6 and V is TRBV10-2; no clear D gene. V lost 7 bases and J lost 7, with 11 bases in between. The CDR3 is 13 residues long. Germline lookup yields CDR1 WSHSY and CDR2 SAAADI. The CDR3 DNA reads TGCGCCAGCACCCCAGGCGGGAATTCACCCCTCCACTTT. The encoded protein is CASTPGGNSPLHF.

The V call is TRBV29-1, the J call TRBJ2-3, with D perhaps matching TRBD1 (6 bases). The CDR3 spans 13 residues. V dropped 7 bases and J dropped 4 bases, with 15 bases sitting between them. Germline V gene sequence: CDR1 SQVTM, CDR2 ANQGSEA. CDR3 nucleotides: TGCAGCGCCGTGAGAGGGGGAGCAGATACGCAGTATTTT. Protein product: CSAVRGGADTQYF.

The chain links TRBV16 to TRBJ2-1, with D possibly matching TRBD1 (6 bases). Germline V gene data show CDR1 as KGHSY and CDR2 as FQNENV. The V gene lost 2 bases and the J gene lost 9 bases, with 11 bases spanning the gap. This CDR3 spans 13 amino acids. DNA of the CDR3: TGTGCCAGCAGCCAAACCACAGGGAGTGAGCAGTTCTTC. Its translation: CASSQTTGSEQFF.

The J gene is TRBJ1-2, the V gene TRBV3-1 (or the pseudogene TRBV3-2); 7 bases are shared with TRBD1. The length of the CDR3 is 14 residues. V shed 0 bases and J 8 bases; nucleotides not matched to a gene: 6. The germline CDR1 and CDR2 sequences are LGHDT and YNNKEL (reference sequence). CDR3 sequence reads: CASSQDYRGIGYTF. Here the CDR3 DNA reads TGTGCCAGCAGCCAAGACTACAGGGGCATAGGCTACACCTTC.

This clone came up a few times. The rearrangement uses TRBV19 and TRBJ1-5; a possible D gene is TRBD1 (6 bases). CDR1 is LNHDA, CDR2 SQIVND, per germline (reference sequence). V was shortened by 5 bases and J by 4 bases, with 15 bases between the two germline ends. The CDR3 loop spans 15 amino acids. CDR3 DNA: TGTGCCAGTAGTCTCGGGGGGGCCGGGAATCAGCCCCAGCATTTT. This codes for CASSLGGAGNQPQHF.

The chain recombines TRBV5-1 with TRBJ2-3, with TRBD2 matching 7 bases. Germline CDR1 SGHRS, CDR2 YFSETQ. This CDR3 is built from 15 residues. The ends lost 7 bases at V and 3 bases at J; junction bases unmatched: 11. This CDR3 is CASAFDGGGTDTQYF. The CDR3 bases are TGCGCCAGCGCCTTCGATGGCGGGGGTACAGATACGCAGTATTTT.

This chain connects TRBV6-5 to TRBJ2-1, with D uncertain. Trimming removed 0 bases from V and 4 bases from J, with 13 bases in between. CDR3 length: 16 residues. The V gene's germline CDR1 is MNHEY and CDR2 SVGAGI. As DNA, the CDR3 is TGTGCCAGCAGTTACTCGATGCAGGCCCCTTACAATGAGCAGTTCTTC. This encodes CASSYSMQAPYNEQFF.

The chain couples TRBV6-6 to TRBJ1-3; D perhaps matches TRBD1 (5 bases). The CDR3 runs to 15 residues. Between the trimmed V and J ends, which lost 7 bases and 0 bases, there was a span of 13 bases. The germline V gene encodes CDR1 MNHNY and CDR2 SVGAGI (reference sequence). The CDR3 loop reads CASILGVTSGNTIYF. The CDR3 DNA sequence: TGTGCCAGCATTCTAGGGGTTACCTCTGGAAACACCATATATTTT.

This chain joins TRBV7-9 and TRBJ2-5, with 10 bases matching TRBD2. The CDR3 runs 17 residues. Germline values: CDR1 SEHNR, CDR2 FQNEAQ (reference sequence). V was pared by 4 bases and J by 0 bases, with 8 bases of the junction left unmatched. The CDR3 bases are TGTGCCAGCAGCTCTGTAGCGGGGGGAGACTACCAAGAGACCCAGTACTTC. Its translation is CASSSVAGGDYQETQYF.

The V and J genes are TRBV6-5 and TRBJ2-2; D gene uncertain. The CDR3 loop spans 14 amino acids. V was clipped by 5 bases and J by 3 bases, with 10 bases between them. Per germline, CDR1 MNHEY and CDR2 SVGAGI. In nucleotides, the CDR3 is TGTGCCAGCAGTCCCGACAAGGACACCGGGGAGCTGTTTTTT. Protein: CASSPDKDTGELFF.

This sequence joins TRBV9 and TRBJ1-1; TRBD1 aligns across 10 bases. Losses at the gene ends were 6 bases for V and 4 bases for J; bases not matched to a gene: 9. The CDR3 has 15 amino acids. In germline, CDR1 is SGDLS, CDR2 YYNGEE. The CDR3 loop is CASTQTGQGTTEAFF. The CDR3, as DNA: TGTGCCAGCACCCAAACGGGACAGGGGACCACTGAAGCTTTCTTT.

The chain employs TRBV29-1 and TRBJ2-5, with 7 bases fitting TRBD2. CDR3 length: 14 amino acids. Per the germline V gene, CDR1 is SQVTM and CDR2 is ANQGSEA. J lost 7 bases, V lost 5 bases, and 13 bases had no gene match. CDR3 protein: CSVTSTDSGGTQYF. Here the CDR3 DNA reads TGCAGCGTTACGTCAACGGATTCGGGAGGGACCCAGTACTTC. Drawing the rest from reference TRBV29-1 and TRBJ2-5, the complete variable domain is SAVISQKPSRDICQRGTSLTIQCQVDSQVTMMFWYRQQPGQSLTLIATANQGSEATYESGFVIDKFPISRPNLTFSTLTVSNMSPEDSSIYLCSVTSTDSGGTQYFGPGTRLLVL.

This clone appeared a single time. This chain's CDR3 is CASRQDSINYGYTF. In DNA form, the CDR3 reads TGTGCCAGCAGACAGGACAGTATTAACTATGGCTACACCTTC. The rearrangement links TRBV5-6 to TRBJ1-2, with a tentative D call TRBD1 (6 bases). Trimming pared 5 bases from V and 1 base from J, leaving 12 bases between. The CDR3 runs 14 residues. The germline CDR1 and CDR2 sequences are SGHDT and YYEEEE.

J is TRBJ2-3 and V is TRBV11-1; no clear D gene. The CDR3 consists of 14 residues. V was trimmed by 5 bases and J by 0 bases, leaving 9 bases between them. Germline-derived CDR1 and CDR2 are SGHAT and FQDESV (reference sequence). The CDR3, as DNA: TGTGCCAGCAGCCGTCCACTTAGCACAGATACGCAGTATTTT. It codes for CASSRPLSTDTQYF.